The 27 T cell receptor beta chains given below trace back to one sample, sequenced in a study of Ad26.COV2.S vaccination and SARS-CoV-2 variants. The assay was immunoSEQ multiplex PCR, and TCRdb's table has in-frame clones only and misses some. The profile shows about 350,000 clones, 80% to 90% of them singletons. Stated treatment: 15 to 20 received Ad26.COV2.S at low or high dose, single or two shots; roughly five received placebo; per-sample allocation not given. At day 63 after the first vaccine or placebo injection, samples were drawn. The material was peripheral blood, obtained in a trial of Ad26.COV2.S vaccine versus placebo. All receptors derive from a person between 18 and 65 years old who received the Ad26.COV2.S COVID-19 vaccine or a placebo.

The chain recombines TRBV6-5 with TRBJ2-3, with D unresolved. Per the germline V gene, CDR1 is MNHEY and CDR2 is SVGAGI. Trimming took 2 bases from V and 5 from J, leaving 17 bases between them. The CDR3 covers 16 residues. CDR3 in amino acids: CASSYRTIRPGDTQYF. The DNA of the CDR3 is TGTGCCAGCAGTTACCGCACTATCCGGCCTGGAGATACGCAGTATTTT.

The chain links TRBV6-5 to TRBJ1-5; tentative D call: TRBD1 (5 bases). CDR3 length: 15 amino acids. V was cut by 0 bases and J by 6 bases, with 12 bases left in between. Germline CDR1 is MNHEY and CDR2 is SVGAGI. DNA of the CDR3: TGTGCCAGCAGTTACTCGAGTAGCGGGACTCAGCCCCAGCATTTT. Its protein product is CASSYSSSGTQPQHF.

The V and J genes are TRBV3-1 (or the pseudogene TRBV3-2) and TRBJ2-1; D not resolved. This CDR3 has 15 amino acids. Germline values: CDR1 LGHDT, CDR2 YNNKEL (reference sequence). V was pared by 4 bases and J by 1 base, with 11 bases between. This chain's CDR3 is CASSRVSASYNEQFF. DNA of the CDR3: TGTGCCAGCAGCCGTGTAAGTGCGTCCTACAATGAGCAGTTCTTC.

The chain combines TRBV28 with TRBJ1-6; unclear D gene. Germline V gene lookup returns CDR1 MDHEN and CDR2 SYDVKM. CDR3 length: 13 residues. Trimming removed 6 bases at V and 4 bases at J, with 7 bases between. For the CDR3, the DNA is TGTGCCAGCAGAGACACTTATAATTCACCCCTCCACTTT. It codes for CASRDTYNSPLHF.

J is TRBJ1-6 and V is TRBV28; the D is unclear. The germline gives CDR1 MDHEN, CDR2 SYDVKM. The CDR3 covers 13 residues. V shed 6 bases and J shed 7 bases, with 10 bases lying between them. CDR3 nucleotide sequence: TGTGCCAGCAGGGAGACGGGGAATTCACCCCTCCACTTT. Its protein product is CASRETGNSPLHF.

The genes are TRBV6-5 and TRBJ1-4; no clear D. V gave up 5 bases and J gave up 5 bases, with 12 bases separating them. Germline V gives CDR1 MNHEY, CDR2 SVGAGI. This CDR3 has 14 amino acids. Here the CDR3 reads CASSLRKPNEKLFF. The CDR3, as DNA: TGTGCCAGCAGTCTCCGTAAGCCCAATGAAAAACTGTTTTTT.

For the CDR3, the DNA is TGTGCCAGCAGTGAACTGGAGGGGAGCTTGGTTGTGGCCCTCCACTTT. Translation gives CASSELEGSLVVALHF. The rearrangement links TRBV25-1 to TRBJ1-6, with a tentative D call TRBD1 (5 bases). Germline loops: CDR1 MGHDK, CDR2 SYGVNS. The CDR3 loop spans 16 amino acids. V lost 2 bases, J lost 14 bases, and 22 bases lay in between.

This clone was detected only a few times. The chain employs TRBV2 and TRBJ1-1; D might be TRBD1 (5 bases). V dropped 6 bases and J dropped 0 bases, with 11 bases sitting between them. The CDR3 contains 14 residues. Per germline, CDR1 SNHLY and CDR2 FYNNEI. The CDR3 DNA reads TGTGCCAGCAGACCGACAGTTATGAACACTGAAGCTTTCTTT. This translates into CASRPTVMNTEAFF.

The CDR3 sequence: CASSLYYEQFF. CDR3 DNA sequence: TGCGCCAGCAGCTTGTACTATGAGCAGTTCTTC. The genes are TRBV5-1 and TRBJ2-1; unclear D gene. The CDR3 has 11 residues. Trimming left V 1 base short and J 8 bases short, with 4 bases between. CDR1 and CDR2 from the germline V gene are SGHRS and YFSETQ.

V and J are TRBV19 and TRBJ2-1, with D perhaps given as TRBD1 or TRBD2 (5 bases each). CDR3 length: 12 residues. Trimming removed 7 bases at V and 2 bases at J, with 6 bases between. Looked up from germline, CDR1 is LNHDA and CDR2 is SQIVND (reference sequence). This chain's CDR3 is CASKGPYNEQFF. CDR3 in DNA: TGTGCCAGTAAGGGACCCTACAATGAGCAGTTCTTC.

The genes are TRBV6-1 and TRBJ2-1; D might be TRBD2 (5 bases). The germline gives CDR1 MNHNS, CDR2 SASEGT. This CDR3 spans 15 amino acids. Trimming left V 0 bases short and J 2 bases short, with 8 bases between. CDR3 protein: CASSEAGEAYNEQFF. CDR3 sequence (DNA): TGTGCCAGCAGTGAAGCGGGAGAGGCCTACAATGAGCAGTTCTTC.

V gene TRBV5-1 combines with J gene TRBJ1-1; the D is unclear. The CDR3 runs 15 residues. V dropped 1 base and J dropped 2 bases, with 12 bases sitting between them. CDR1 and CDR2 from the germline V gene are SGHRS and YFSETQ. CDR3 DNA: TGCGCCAGCAGCTTGAAGGTCGGAACCAACACTGAAGCTTTCTTT. Its translation: CASSLKVGTNTEAFF.

This chain uses TRBV4-1 with TRBJ2-7; D may be TRBD2 (6 bases). This CDR3 comprises 13 residues. Germline CDR1 and CDR2: MGHRA and YSYEKL. V was trimmed by 4 bases and J by 6 bases, leaving 13 bases between them. For the CDR3, the DNA is TGCGCCAGCAGCCGAGGTTGGGGACTCGAGCAGTACTTC. The encoded protein is CASSRGWGLEQYF.

V usage is TRBV7-9 and J usage is TRBJ1-1; 8 positions agree with TRBD1. J gave up 5 bases and V 3 bases, and 11 bases lay outside the gene matches. The germline CDR1 and CDR2 sequences are SEHNR and FQNEAQ (reference sequence). The CDR3 is 16 residues long. CDR3 nucleotide sequence: TGTGCCAGCAGCTTTGACGGGTCCCGGACAGGGACTGAAGCTTTCTTT. Protein product: CASSFDGSRTGTEAFF.

The rearrangement uses TRBV18 and TRBJ2-5; D possibly corresponds to TRBD1 (6 bases). Germline assignment: CDR1 KGHSH and CDR2 LQKENI. Trimming took 5 bases from V and 5 from J, leaving 15 bases between them. The CDR3 loop spans 14 amino acids. This CDR3 is CASSSGQLTETQYF. The CDR3 nucleotides are TGTGCCAGCTCATCGGGACAACTTACGGAGACCCAGTACTTC.

V and J are TRBV20-1 and TRBJ2-7; 11 nucleotides align to TRBD2. Germline V CDR1 and CDR2: DFQATT, SNEGSKA (reference sequence). This CDR3 is built from 14 residues. V lost 3 bases, J lost 1 base, and 2 bases stayed unmatched. The CDR3 sequence is CSASTSGGSYEQYF. DNA for the CDR3: TGCAGTGCTAGTACTAGCGGGGGATCCTACGAGCAGTACTTC.

The rearrangement joins TRBV7-8 to TRBJ1-1; D is ambiguous. Germline V gene sequence: CDR1 SGHVS, CDR2 FQNEAQ. The CDR3 is 13 residues long. The germline V and J ends were trimmed by 1 base and 5 bases, with 8 bases remaining between them. The CDR3 nucleotides are TGTGCCAGCAGCTTAGGAAGGATGACTGAAGCTTTCTTT. Its protein is CASSLGRMTEAFF. Supplemented by reference TRBV7-8 and TRBJ1-1, the full variable domain reads GAGVSQSPRYKVAKRGQDVALRCDPISGHVSLFWYQQALGQGPEFLTYFQNEAQLDKSGLPSDRFFAERPEGSVSTLKIQRTQQEDSAVYLCASSLGRMTEAFFGQGTRLTVV.

V and J are TRBV5-1 and TRBJ2-7; D perhaps matches TRBD1 (6 bases). Germline assignment: CDR1 SGHRS and CDR2 YFSETQ. Trimming removed 1 base from V and 5 bases from J, with 10 bases in between. The CDR3 length is 13 residues. Written as DNA, the CDR3 is TGCGCCAGCAGCTTGCGGACAGAAGACGAGCAGTACTTC. Encoded protein: CASSLRTEDEQYF.

The rearrangement uses TRBV6-1 and TRBJ1-1; 7 nucleotides line up with TRBD1. The J segment lost 3 bases and the V segment lost 1 base, leaving 5 bases of the junction unmatched. This CDR3 contains 15 residues. Germline CDR1 reads MNHNS; CDR2 reads SASEGT. The chain's CDR3 is CASSEGFRGDTEAFF. In DNA, the CDR3 is TGTGCCAGCAGTGAAGGATTCAGGGGGGACACTGAAGCTTTCTTT.

This chain connects TRBV27 to TRBJ2-4; D tentatively fits TRBD1 or TRBD2 (5 bases each). Trimming removed 4 bases from V and 4 bases from J, with 8 bases in between. Germline loops: CDR1 MNHEY, CDR2 SMNVEV (reference sequence). CDR3 size: 13 residues. CDR3 residues: CASSWDHKNIQYF. CDR3 in DNA: TGTGCCAGCAGTTGGGACCATAAAAACATTCAGTACTTC.

V is TRBV6-5 and J is TRBJ1-2; 7 nucleotides agree with TRBD1. The CDR3 runs 13 residues. The V segment lost 7 bases and the J segment 6 bases; nucleotides outside the gene matches: 8. From germline, CDR1 is MNHEY and CDR2 SVGAGI. The CDR3 sequence: CASNFRDSHGYTF. CDR3 in DNA: TGTGCCAGCAATTTCCGGGACAGTCATGGCTACACCTTC.

The chain couples TRBV6-5 to TRBJ1-1, with D tentatively TRBD1 (6 bases). The CDR3 extends over 15 amino acids. The V and J ends lost 0 bases and 4 bases respectively, with 12 bases between them. Germline assignment: CDR1 MNHEY and CDR2 SVGAGI. CDR3: CASSYSGEGGTEAFF. The CDR3, as DNA: TGTGCCAGCAGTTACTCAGGGGAAGGGGGCACTGAAGCTTTCTTT.

The CDR3 reads CASSLAGTNTGELFF. In nucleotides, the CDR3 is TGTGCCAGCAGCTTAGCGGGAACGAACACCGGGGAGCTGTTTTTT. The chain carries TRBV7-8 and TRBJ2-2; D not certain. Trimming removed 0 bases from V and 0 bases from J, with 5 bases in between. The CDR3 loop spans 15 amino acids. Germline assignment: CDR1 SGHVS and CDR2 FQNEAQ.

The rearrangement joins TRBV7-3 to TRBJ2-1; tentative D call: TRBD2 (6 bases). This CDR3 spans 12 amino acids. The germline CDR1 and CDR2 sequences are SGHTA and FQGTGA. The V gene lost 5 bases and the J gene lost 9 bases, with 11 bases spanning the gap. The CDR3: CASSVHGGEQFF. The CDR3, as DNA: TGTGCCAGCAGCGTCCACGGGGGTGAGCAGTTCTTC.

The chain joins TRBV7-9 to TRBJ2-4, with 9 positions matching TRBD2. This CDR3 contains 14 residues. Per the germline V gene, CDR1 is SEHNR and CDR2 is FQNEAQ (reference sequence). Trimming cost V 5 bases and J 7 bases; bases outside gene matches: 6. The chain's CDR3 is CASSLSGSKNIQYF. CDR3 nucleotide sequence: TGTGCCAGCAGCCTTAGCGGGAGCAAGAACATTCAGTACTTC.

The chain joins TRBV27 to TRBJ2-3; perhaps TRBD1 as D (6 bases). The CDR3 has 14 residues. Germline CDR1 is MNHEY and CDR2 is SMNVEV (reference sequence). Deletions cut 6 bases from V and 4 bases from J, with 14 bases between. The CDR3: CASSLGGVADTQYF. CDR3 bases: TGTGCCAGCAGCCTAGGGGGAGTAGCAGATACGCAGTATTTT.

A remark on this clone: Other DNA sequences in this sample translate to the same CDR3. This sequence joins TRBV11-2 and TRBJ1-1; D gene ambiguous. The CDR3 loop spans 13 amino acids. Looked up from germline, CDR1 is SGHAT and CDR2 is FQNNGV. Trimming pared 3 bases from V and 1 base from J, leaving 6 bases between. In nucleotides, the CDR3 is TGTGCCAGCAGCTTGTACAGGAACACTGAAGCTTTCTTT. Translation: CASSLYRNTEAFF.